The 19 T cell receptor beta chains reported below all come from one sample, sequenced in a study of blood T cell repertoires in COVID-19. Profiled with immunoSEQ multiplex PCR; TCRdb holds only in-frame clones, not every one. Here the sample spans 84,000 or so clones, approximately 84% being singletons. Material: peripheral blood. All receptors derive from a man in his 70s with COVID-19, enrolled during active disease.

The CDR3 protein is CASRDRGNTEAFF. DNA of the CDR3: TGTGCCAGCAGGGACAGGGGGAACACTGAAGCTTTCTTT. The chain recombines TRBV7-2 with TRBJ1-1; 9 nucleotides match TRBD1. CDR3 length equals 13 residues. V shed 6 bases and J 1 base; nucleotides not matched to a gene: 0. CDR1 and CDR2 (germline): SGHTA, FQGNSA.

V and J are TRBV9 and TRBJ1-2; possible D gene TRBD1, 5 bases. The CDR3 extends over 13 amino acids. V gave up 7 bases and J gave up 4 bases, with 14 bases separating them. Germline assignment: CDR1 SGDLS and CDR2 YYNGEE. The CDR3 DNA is TGTGCCAGCGGGTCGGGGGTCTTCTATGGCTACACCTTC. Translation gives CASGSGVFYGYTF.

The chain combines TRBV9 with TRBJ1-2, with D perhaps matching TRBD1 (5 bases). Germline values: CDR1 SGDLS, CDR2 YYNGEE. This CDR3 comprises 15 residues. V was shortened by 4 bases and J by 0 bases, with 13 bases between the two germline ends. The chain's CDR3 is CASSTRQLANYGYTF. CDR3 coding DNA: TGTGCCAGCAGCACCCGACAGCTTGCTAACTATGGCTACACCTTC.

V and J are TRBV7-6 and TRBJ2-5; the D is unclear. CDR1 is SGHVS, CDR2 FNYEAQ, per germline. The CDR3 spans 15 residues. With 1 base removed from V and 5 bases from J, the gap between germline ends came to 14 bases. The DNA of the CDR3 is TGTGCCAGCAGCTTAGGTCTCCTTAGATTGGAGACCCAGTACTTC. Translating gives CASSLGLLRLETQYF.

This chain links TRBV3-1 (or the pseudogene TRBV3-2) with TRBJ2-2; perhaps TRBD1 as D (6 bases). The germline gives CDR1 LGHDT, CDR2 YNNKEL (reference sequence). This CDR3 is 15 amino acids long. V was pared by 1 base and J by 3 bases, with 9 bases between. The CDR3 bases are TGTGCCAGCAGCCAAGGACAGGTATACACCGGGGAGCTGTTTTTT. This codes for CASSQGQVYTGELFF.

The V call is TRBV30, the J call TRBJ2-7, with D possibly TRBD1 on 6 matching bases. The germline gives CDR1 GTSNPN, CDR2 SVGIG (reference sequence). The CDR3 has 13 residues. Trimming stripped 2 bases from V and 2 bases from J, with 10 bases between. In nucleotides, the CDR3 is TGTGCCTGGAGTAGGGGGACGGCCTACGAGCAGTACTTC. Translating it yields CAWSRGTAYEQYF.

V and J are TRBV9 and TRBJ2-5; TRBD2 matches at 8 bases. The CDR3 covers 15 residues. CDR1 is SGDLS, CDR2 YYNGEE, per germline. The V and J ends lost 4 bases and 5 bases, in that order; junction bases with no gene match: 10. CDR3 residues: CASSPRTSGMETQYF. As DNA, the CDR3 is TGTGCCAGCAGCCCCCGTACTAGCGGCATGGAGACCCAGTACTTC.

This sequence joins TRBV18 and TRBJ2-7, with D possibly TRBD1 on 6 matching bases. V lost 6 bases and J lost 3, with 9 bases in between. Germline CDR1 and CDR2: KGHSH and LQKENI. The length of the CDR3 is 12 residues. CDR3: CASSPTGYEQYF. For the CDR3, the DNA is TGTGCCAGCTCGCCGACAGGCTACGAGCAGTACTTC.

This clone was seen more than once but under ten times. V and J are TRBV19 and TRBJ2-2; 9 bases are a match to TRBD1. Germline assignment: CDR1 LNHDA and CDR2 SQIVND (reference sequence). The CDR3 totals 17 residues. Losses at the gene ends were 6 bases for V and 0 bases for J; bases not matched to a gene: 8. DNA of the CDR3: TGTGCCAGTAGGGCTAACAGGGGGCGAACGAACACCGGGGAGCTGTTTTTT. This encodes CASRANRGRTNTGELFF.

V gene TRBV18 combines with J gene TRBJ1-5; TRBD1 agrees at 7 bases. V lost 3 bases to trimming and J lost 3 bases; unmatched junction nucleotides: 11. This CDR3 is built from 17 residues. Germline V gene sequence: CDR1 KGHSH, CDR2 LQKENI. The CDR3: CASSPRGQGTPNQPQHF. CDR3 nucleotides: TGTGCCAGCTCACCTAGGGGGCAGGGGACTCCCAATCAGCCCCAGCATTTT. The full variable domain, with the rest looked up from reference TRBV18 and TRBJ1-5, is NAGVMQNPRHLVRRRGQEARLRCSPMKGHSHVYWYRQLPEEGLKFMVYLQKENIIDESGMPKERFSAEFPKEGPSILRIQQVVRGDSAAYFCASSPRGQGTPNQPQHFGDGTRLSIL.

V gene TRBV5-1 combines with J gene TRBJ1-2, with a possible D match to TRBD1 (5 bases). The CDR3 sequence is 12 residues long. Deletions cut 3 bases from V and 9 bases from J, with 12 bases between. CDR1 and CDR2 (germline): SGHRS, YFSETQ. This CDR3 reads CASSSEGVRYTF. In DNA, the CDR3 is TGCGCCAGCAGCTCGGAAGGGGTCCGCTACACCTTC.

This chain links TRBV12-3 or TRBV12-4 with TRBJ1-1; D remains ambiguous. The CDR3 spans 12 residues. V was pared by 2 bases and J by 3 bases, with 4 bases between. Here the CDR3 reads CASSLRDTEAFF. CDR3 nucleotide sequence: TGTGCCAGCAGTTTACGAGACACTGAAGCTTTCTTT.

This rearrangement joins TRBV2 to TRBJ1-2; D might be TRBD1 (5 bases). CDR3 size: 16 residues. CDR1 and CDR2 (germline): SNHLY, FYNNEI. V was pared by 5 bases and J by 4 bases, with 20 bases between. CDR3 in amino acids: CASSNPRQGNGYGYTF. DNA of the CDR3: TGTGCCAGCAGTAACCCCCGGCAGGGAAATGGCTATGGCTACACCTTC.

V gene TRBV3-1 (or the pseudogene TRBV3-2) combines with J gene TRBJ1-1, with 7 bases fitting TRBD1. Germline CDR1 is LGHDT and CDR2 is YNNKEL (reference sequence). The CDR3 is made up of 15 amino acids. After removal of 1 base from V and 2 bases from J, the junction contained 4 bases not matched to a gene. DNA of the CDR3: TGTGCCAGCAGCCAAGGGGGACAGCGAAACACTGAAGCTTTCTTT. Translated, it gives CASSQGGQRNTEAFF.

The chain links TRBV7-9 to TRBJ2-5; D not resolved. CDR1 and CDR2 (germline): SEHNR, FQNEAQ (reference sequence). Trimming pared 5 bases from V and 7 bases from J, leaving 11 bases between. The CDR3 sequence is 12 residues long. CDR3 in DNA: TGTGCCAGCAGCCCAGATTCTCCGACCCAGTACTTC. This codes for CASSPDSPTQYF.

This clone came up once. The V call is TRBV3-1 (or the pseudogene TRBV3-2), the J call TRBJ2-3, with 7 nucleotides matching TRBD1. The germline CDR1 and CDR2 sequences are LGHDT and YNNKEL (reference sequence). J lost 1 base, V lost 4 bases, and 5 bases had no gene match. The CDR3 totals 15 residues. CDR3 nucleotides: TGTGCCAGCAGCCCCGGGACAGCGGGCACAGATACGCAGTATTTT. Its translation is CASSPGTAGTDTQYF.

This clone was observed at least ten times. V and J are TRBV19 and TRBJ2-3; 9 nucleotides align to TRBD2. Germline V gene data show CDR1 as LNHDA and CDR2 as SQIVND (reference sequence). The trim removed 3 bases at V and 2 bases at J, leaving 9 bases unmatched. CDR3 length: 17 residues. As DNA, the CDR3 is TGTGCCAGTAGTATGTCGCGAGCGGGGGGCCCCACAGATACGCAGTATTTT. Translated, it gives CASSMSRAGGPTDTQYF.

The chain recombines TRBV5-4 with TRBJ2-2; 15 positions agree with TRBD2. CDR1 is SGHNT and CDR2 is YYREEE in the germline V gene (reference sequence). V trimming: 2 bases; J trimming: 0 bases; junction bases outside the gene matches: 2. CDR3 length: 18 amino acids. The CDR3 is CASSLGLAGGANTGELFF. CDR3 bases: TGTGCCAGCAGCTTAGGACTAGCGGGGGGGGCGAACACCGGGGAGCTGTTTTTT.

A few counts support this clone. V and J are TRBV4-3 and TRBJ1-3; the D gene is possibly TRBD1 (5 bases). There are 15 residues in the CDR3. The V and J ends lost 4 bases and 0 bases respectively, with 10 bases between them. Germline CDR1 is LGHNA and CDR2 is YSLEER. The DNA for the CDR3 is TGCGCCAGCAGCCGCGGGACTGCCTCTGGAAACACCATATATTTT. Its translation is CASSRGTASGNTIYF.